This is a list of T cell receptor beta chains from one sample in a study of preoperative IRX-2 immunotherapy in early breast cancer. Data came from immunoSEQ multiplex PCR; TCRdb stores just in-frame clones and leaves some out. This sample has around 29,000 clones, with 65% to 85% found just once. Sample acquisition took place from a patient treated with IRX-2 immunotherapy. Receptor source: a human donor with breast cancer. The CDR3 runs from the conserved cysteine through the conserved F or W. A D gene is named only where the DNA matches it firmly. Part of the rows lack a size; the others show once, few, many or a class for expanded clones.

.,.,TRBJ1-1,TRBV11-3,TGTGCCAGCAGCTCCCGGGACAAGGTCACTGAAGCTTTCTTT,CASSSRDKVTEAFF
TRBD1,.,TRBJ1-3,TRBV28,TGTGCCAGCAGTTTATGGCCGGACAGGGGTGGCGGAAACACCATATATTTT,CASSLWPDRGGGNTIYF
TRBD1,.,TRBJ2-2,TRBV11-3,TGTGCCAGCAGCTTATATGGCACAGGGGGTGGTCGGTCCGGGGAGCTGTTTTTT,CASSLYGTGGGRSGELFF
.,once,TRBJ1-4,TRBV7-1,TGTGCCAGCAGCACTCGACAGACAACTAATGAAAAACTGTTTTTT,CASSTRQTTNEKLFF
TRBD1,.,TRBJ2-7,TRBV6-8,TGTGCCAGCAGTGATGGGGTAGGGGGCGCCTCCTACGAGCAGTACTTC,CASSDGVGGASYEQYF
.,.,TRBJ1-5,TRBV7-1,TGTGCCAGCAGCTTGGCCACGGGGAGCGGGGATCAGCCCCAGCATTTT,CASSLATGSGDQPQHF
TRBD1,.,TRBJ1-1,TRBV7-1,TGTGCCAGCAGTTCACAGGGGACGTCCCGGGCTTTCTTT,CASSSQGTSRAFF
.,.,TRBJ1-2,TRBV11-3,TGTGCCAGCAGCTTAGGGTCAGGGGTGGATGGCTACACCTTC,CASSLGSGVDGYTF
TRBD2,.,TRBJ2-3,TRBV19,TGTGCCAGTAGTCTCAGCGGGAGGGCCCGGTGGAACACAGATACGCAGTATTTT,CASSLSGRARWNTDTQYF
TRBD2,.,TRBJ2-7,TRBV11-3,TGTGCCAGCAGCTTAGATCCGGGAGGGGGGTACGAGCAGTACTTC,CASSLDPGGGYEQYF
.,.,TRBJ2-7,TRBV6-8,TGTGCCATCACCCCCGACTTAGGGGTCCCCTACGAGCAGTACTTC,CAITPDLGVPYEQYF
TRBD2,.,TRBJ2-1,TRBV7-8,TGTGCCAGCAGCCAAGCCATAAAGGGACTAGCGGGTTACAATGAGCAGTTCTTC,CASSQAIKGLAGYNEQFF
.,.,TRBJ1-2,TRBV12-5,TGTGCTAGTGGCTTAGGACTCTCTGGCTACACCTTC,CASGLGLSGYTF
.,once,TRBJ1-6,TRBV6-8,TGTGCCAGCAGTTCCCCCGGACAGCCTCAATCACCCCTCCACTTT,CASSSPGQPQSPLHF
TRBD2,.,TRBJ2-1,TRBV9,TGTGCCAGCAGCTTGTTTAGCGGGGGTTACAATGAGCAGTTCTTC,CASSLFSGGYNEQFF
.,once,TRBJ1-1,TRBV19,TGTGCCAGTAGTATTTCTAGGGGGTACGCAGCTTTCTTT,CASSISRGYAAFF
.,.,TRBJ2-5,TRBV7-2,TGTGCCAGCAATGAGGGGCTGGTTGAGACCCAGTACTTC,CASNEGLVETQYF
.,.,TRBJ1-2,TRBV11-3,TGTGCCAGCAGCTTATCGGGGGAGTGGTATGGCTACACCTTC,CASSLSGEWYGYTF
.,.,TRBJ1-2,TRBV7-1,TGTGCCAGCAGCTCGGGACTGCACTATGGCTACACCTTC,CASSSGLHYGYTF
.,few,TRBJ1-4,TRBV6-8,TGTGCCAGCAGTTGGGTGGCGACTAATGAAAAACTGTTTTTT,CASSWVATNEKLFF
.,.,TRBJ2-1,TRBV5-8,TGTGCCAGAAAGCGGTCGAGCTACAATGAGCAGTTCTTC,CARKRSSYNEQFF
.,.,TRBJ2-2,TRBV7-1,TGTGCCAGCAGCTTAAGAGGGCCCCCCCCGAACACCGGGGAGCTGTTTTTT,CASSLRGPPPNTGELFF
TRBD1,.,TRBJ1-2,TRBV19,TGTGCCAGTAGTATGACAGGGCCCAACTATGGCTACACCTTC,CASSMTGPNYGYTF
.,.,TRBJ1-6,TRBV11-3,TGTGCCAGCAGCTTAAGGGGTTCCTATAATTCACCCCTCCACTTT,CASSLRGSYNSPLHF
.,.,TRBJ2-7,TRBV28,TGTGCCAGCAGTTGGGGAGACTACGAGCAGTACTTC,CASSWGDYEQYF
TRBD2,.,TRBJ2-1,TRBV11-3,TGTGCCAGCAGCTTAGGTGGGGGGGTCTACAATGAGCAGTTCTTC,CASSLGGGVYNEQFF
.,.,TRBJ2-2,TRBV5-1,TGCGCCAGCAGCCTGGGTCTTAGCAACACCGGGGAGCTGTTTTTT,CASSLGLSNTGELFF
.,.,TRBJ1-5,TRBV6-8,TGTGCCAGCCGCCCGGGGTCGGGAAGAAGCAATCAGCCCCAGCATTTT,CASRPGSGRSNQPQHF
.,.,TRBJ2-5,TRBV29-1,TGCAGCGTTATTGGGGGTTGGGAGACCCAGTACTTC,CSVIGGWETQYF
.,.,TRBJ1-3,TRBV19,TGTGCCAGTAGTACCCCCCTTGGAAACACCATATATTTT,CASSTPLGNTIYF
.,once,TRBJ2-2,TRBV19,TGTGCCATTATTGGCCCCGCACTCGGGGAGCTGTTTTTT,CAIIGPALGELFF
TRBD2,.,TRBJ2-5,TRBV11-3,TGTGCCAGCAGCTTAGGGGGACTACAGGAAGAGACCCAGTACTTC,CASSLGGLQEETQYF
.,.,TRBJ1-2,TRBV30,TGTGCCTGGAGTGCCCCCTTTGGCCTGGTTGATGGCTACACCTTC,CAWSAPFGLVDGYTF
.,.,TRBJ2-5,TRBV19,TGTGCCAGTGGGGGGACCCCGAGGGAGACCCAGTACTTC,CASGGTPRETQYF
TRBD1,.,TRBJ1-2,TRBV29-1,TGCAGCGTTGAAGGACAGGGAACCTATGGCTACACCTTC,CSVEGQGTYGYTF
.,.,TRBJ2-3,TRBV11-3,TGTGCCAGCAGCTTAGAAGGGTGGGGGGATACGCAGTATTTT,CASSLEGWGDTQYF
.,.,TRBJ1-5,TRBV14,TGTGCCAGCAGCCAAGGGGGGATCCAGCCCCAGCATTTT,CASSQGGIQPQHF
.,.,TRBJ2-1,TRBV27,TGTGCCAGCAGTTACTCGGCAGGGGTTGAGCAGTTCTTC,CASSYSAGVEQFF
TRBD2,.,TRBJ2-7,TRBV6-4,TGTGCCAGCAGCCCACCCGGGGGGGGAGTCTACGAGCAGTACTTC,CASSPPGGGVYEQYF
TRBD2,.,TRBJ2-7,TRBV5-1,TGCGCCAGCAGCTTGGACCAGACTAGCCCGACCTACGAGCAGTACTTC,CASSLDQTSPTYEQYF